The sequence of this T cell receptor beta chain was determined in a study of blood T cell repertoires in COVID-19. For the study at large: Italy, Spain and the United States were the sources of the convalescent and acute COVID-19 samples. PBMCs, B-cell-depleted T cells, or T cells provided the cDNA or gDNA that made up the material.

Per the authors' pipeline: Estimation of nucleated cell counts relied on the amplification of reference gene primers. Clones were sequenced by immunoSEQ multiplex PCR, and TCRdb holds only the in-frame ones, with some missing. V and J calls and clone size are as listed in that table; D and trimming were resolved from the DNA. Among approximately 120,000 clones listed, roughly four fifths were seen once. The receptor was derived from a human donor in a cohort sampled during active COVID-19. Source material: peripheral blood.

The CDR3 region has the DNA TGCGCCAGCAGCTTGGGAGGTGGGACAGGGCCCTACGAGCAGTACTTC. Its translation: CASSLGGGTGPYEQYF. The V gene is TRBV5-1, the J gene TRBJ2-7, with 9 bases lining up with TRBD1. J lost 2 bases, V lost 0 bases, and 6 bases had no gene match. The CDR3 consists of 16 residues. Germline CDR1 reads SGHRS; CDR2 reads YFSETQ.